The entry below gives a single T cell receptor beta chain sequence along with its context. What it recognizes is unknown. Clones were sequenced by immunoSEQ multiplex PCR, and TCRdb holds only the in-frame ones, with some missing. The data contain about 2.2 million clones, about 92% of them singletons. The data are from a study of shared clonotypes between healthy human individuals. Study details: Three CD4 naive, three CD4 memory, two CD8 naive and one CD8 memory plate were used per donor.

Study findings and constraints: Across four donors, naive CD4 shared roughly 5.1%, naive CD8 under 4%, memory CD4 2% to 2.5%, memory CD8 0.4%.

V lost 3 bases and J lost 4; bases outside the gene matches: 10. The CDR3 has 16 amino acids. Germline assignment: CDR1 SGDLS and CDR2 YYNGEE. CD8 cells regarded as naive lacked CD45RO, were positively chosen for CCR7, and omitted terminally differentiated effector memory CD45RA+ cells. This rearrangement joins TRBV9 to TRBJ1-2; the match to TRBD1 covers 9 bases. Sequenced sample: naive CD8+ T cells from PBMCs. The clonotype was recovered from a man between 18 and 35 years old in good health. Some clones in this sample may be carry-over from other donors' samples. CDR3 in DNA: TGTGCCAGCAGCGATCCCGGGACAGGGCGGTCCTATGGCTACACCTTC. Its translation: CASSDPGTGRSYGYTF.